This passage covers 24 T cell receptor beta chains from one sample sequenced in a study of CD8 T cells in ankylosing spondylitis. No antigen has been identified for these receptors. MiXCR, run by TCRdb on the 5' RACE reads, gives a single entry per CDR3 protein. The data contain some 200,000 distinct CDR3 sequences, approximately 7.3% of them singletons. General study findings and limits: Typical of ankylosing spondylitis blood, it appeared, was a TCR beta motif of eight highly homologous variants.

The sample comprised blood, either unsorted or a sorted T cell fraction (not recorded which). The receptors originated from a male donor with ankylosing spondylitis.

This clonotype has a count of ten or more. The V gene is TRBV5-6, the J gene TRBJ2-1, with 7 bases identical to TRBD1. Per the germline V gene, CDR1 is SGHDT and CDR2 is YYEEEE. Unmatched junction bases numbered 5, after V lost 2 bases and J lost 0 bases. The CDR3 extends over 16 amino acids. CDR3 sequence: CASSFQGGRSYNEQFF. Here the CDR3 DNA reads TGTGCCAGCAGCTTCCAAGGGGGCCGCTCCTACAATGAGCAGTTCTTC.

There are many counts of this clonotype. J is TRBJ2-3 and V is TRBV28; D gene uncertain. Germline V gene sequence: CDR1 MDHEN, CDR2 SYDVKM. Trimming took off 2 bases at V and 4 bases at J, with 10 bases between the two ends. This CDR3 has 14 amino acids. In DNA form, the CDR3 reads TGTGCCAGCAGTTTACTAGTTTTGCCAGATACGCAGTATTTT. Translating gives CASSLLVLPDTQYF.

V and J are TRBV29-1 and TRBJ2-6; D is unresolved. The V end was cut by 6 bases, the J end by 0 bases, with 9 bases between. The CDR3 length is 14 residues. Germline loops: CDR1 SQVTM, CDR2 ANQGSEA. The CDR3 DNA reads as TGCAGCGTCCTAACAGACTCTGGGGCCAACGTCCTGACTTTC. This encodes CSVLTDSGANVLTF.

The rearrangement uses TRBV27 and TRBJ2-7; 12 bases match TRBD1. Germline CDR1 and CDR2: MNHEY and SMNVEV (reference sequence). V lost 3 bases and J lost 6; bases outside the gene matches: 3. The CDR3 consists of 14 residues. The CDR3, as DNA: TGTGCCAGCAGTTTTTCGGGACAGGGGGCCGAGCAGTACTTC. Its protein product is CASSFSGQGAEQYF.

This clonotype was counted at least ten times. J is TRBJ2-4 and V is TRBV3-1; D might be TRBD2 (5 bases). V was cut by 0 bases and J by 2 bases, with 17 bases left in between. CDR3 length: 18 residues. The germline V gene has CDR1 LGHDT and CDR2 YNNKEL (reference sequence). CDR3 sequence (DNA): TGTGCCAGCAGCCAAGACGGTTCGTCCCCGGGGACCAAAAACATTCAGTACTTC. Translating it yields CASSQDGSSPGTKNIQYF.

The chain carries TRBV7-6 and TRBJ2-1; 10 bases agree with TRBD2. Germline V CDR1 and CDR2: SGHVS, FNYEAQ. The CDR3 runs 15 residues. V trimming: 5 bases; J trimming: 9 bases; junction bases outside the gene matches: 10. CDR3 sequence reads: CASSPLSGGAAEQFF. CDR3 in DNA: TGTGCCAGCAGCCCCCTGAGCGGGGGGGCCGCTGAGCAGTTCTTC.

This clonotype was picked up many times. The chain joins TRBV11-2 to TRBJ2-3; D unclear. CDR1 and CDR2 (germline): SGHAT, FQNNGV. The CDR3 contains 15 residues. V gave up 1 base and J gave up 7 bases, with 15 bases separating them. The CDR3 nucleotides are TGTGCCAGCAGCTTAGGTTTGGGGTACTGGCATACGCAGTATTTT. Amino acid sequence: CASSLGLGYWHTQYF.

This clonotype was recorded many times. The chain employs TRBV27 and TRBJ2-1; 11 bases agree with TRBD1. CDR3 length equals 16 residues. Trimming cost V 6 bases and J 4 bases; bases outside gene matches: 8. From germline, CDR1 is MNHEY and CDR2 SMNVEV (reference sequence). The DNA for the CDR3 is TGTGCCAGCAGACCTCTGGACAGGGGGCTGTACAATGAGCAGTTCTTC. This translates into CASRPLDRGLYNEQFF.

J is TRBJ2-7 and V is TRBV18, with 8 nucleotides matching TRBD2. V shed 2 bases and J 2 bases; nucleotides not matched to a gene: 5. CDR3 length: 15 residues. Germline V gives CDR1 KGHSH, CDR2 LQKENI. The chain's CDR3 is CASSPGGLGAYEQYF. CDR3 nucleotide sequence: TGTGCCAGCTCACCAGGGGGACTAGGAGCCTACGAGCAGTACTTC. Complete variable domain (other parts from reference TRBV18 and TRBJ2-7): NAGVMQNPRHLVRRRGQEARLRCSPMKGHSHVYWYRQLPEEGLKFMVYLQKENIIDESGMPKERFSAEFPKEGPSILRIQQVVRGDSAAYFCASSPGGLGAYEQYFGPGTRLTVT.

The CDR3 sequence: CASSYSPTTGPNEKLFF. In nucleotides, the CDR3 is TGTGCCAGCAGTTACTCTCCGACGACAGGGCCTAATGAAAAACTGTTTTTT. The chain employs TRBV6-5 and TRBJ1-4; TRBD1 matches at 7 bases. V was pared by 0 bases and J by 3 bases, with 7 bases of the junction left unmatched. Germline CDR1 and CDR2: MNHEY and SVGAGI. This CDR3 is 17 amino acids long.

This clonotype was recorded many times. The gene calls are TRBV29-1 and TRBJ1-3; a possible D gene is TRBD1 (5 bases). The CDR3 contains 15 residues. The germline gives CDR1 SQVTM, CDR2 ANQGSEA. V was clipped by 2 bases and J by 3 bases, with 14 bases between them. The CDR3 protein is CSVERRRGDGNTIYF. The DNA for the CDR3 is TGCAGCGTTGAAAGGCGGAGGGGCGATGGAAACACCATATATTTT. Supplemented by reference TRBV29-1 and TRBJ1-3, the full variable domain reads SAVISQKPSRDICQRGTSLTIQCQVDSQVTMMFWYRQQPGQSLTLIATANQGSEATYESGFVIDKFPISRPNLTFSTLTVSNMSPEDSSIYLCSVERRRGDGNTIYFGEGSWLTVV.

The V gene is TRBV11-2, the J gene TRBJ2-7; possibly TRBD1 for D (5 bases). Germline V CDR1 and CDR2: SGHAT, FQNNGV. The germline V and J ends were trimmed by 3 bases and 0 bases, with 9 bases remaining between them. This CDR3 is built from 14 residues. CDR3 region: CASSLPGISYEQYF. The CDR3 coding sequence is TGTGCCAGCAGCTTGCCAGGGATCTCCTACGAGCAGTACTTC.

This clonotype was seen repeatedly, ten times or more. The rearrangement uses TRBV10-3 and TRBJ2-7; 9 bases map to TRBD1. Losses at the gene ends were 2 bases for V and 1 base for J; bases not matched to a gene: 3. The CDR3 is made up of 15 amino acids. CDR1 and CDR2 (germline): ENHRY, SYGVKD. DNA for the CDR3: TGTGCCATCAGTGAGCTGGGACAGGGTTCCTACGAGCAGTACTTC. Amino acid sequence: CAISELGQGSYEQYF.

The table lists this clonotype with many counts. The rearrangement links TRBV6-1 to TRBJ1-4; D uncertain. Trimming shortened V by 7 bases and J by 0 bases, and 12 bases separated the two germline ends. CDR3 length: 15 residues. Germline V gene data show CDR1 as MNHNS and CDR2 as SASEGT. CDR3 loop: CASKEGIATNEKLFF. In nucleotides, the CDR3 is TGTGCCAGCAAGGAGGGCATTGCAACTAATGAAAAACTGTTTTTT.

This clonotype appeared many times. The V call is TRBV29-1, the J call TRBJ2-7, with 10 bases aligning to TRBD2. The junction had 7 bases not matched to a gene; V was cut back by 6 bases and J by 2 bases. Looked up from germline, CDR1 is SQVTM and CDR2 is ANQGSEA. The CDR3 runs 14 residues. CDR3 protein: CSVDGTSDPYEQYF. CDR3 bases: TGCAGCGTGGACGGGACTAGCGACCCCTACGAGCAGTACTTC.

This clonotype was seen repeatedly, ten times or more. In DNA form, the CDR3 reads TGTGCCAGCAGCCTGTCCCTTTCCCAACCTTACAATGAGCAGTTCTTC. It codes for CASSLSLSQPYNEQFF. This sequence joins TRBV12-3 or TRBV12-4 and TRBJ2-1; no definite D call. The CDR3 sequence is 16 residues long. Trimming stripped 6 bases from V and 4 bases from J, with 19 bases between.

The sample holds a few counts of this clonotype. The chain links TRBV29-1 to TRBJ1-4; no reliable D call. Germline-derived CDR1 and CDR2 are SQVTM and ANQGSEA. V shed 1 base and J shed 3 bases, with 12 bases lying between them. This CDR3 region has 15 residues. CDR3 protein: CSVEGKLDPNEKLFF. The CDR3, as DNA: TGCAGCGTTGAAGGAAAATTGGACCCTAATGAAAAACTGTTTTTT.

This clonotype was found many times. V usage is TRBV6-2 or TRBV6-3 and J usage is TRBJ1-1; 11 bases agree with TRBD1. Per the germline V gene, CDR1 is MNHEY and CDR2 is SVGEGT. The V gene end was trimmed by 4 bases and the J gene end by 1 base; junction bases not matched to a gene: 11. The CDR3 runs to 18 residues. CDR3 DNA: TGTGCCAGCAGTTGGAACCTCGGACAGGGGGCAGAGAACACTGAAGCTTTCTTT. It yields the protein CASSWNLGQGAENTEAFF.

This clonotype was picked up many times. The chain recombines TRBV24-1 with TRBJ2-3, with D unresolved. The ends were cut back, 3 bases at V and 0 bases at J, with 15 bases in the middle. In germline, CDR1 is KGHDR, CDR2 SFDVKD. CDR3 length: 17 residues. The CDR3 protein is CATSDRKGPSSTDTQYF. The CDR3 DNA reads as TGTGCCACCAGTGATCGAAAAGGACCCAGTAGCACAGATACGCAGTATTTT.

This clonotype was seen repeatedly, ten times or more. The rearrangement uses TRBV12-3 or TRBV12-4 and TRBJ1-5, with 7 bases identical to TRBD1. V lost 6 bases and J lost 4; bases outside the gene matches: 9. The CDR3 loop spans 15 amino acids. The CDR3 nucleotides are TGTGCCAGCAGGCACGACAGGGAGGGAAATCAGCCCCAGCATTTT. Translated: CASRHDREGNQPQHF.

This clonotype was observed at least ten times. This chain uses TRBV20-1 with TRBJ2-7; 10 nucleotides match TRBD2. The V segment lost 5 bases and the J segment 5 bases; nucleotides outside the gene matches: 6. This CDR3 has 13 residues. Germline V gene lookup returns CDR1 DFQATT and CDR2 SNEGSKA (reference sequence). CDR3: CSARLAGADEQYF. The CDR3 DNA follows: TGCAGTGCTCGCCTAGCGGGAGCCGACGAGCAGTACTTC.

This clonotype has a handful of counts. CDR3 sequence: CASSFRRGTLYNEQFF. DNA for the CDR3: TGTGCCAGCAGCTTCCGCCGGGGGACGCTATACAATGAGCAGTTCTTC. This chain uses TRBV11-1 with TRBJ2-1, with a weak D call TRBD2 (6 bases). Germline loops: CDR1 SGHAT, CDR2 FQDESV (reference sequence). This CDR3 comprises 16 residues. The V gene lost 3 bases and the J gene lost 4 bases, with 16 bases spanning the gap.

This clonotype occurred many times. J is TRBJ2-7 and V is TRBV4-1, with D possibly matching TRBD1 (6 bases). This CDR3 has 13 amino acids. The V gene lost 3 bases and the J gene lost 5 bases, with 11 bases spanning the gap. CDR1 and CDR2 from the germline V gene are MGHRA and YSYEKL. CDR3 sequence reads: CASSHLQGHEQYF. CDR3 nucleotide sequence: TGCGCCAGCAGCCACCTACAGGGTCACGAGCAGTACTTC.

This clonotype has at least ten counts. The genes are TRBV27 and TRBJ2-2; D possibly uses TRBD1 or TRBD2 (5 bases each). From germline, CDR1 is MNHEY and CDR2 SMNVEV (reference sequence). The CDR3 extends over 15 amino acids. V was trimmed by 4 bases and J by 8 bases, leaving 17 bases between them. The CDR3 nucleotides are TGTGCCAGCAGTTATCGGGGCGAAGGTCCTGGGGAGCTGTTTTTT. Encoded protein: CASSYRGEGPGELFF.